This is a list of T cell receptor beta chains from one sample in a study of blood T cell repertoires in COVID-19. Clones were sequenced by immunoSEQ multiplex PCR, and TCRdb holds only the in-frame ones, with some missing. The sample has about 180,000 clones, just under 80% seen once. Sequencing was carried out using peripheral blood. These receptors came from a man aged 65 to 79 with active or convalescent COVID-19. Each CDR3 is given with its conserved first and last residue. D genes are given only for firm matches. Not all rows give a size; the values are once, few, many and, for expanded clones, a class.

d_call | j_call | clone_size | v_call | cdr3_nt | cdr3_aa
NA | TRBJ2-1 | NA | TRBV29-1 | TGCAGCGTGGGGGAGGAGTACAATGAGCAGTTCTTC | CSVGEEYNEQFF
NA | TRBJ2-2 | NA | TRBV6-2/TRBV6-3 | TGTGCCAGCAGTTTGGGAGAGGAAACCGGGGAGCTGTTTTTT | CASSLGEETGELFF
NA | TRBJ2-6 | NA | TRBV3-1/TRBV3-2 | TGTGCCAGCAGATATAGCTCTGGGGCCAACGTCCTGACTTTC | CASRYSSGANVLTF
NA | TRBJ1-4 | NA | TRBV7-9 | TGTGCCAGCAGCTCGGTCGAGAGGGTTCCTTATGAAAAACTGTTTTTT | CASSSVERVPYEKLFF
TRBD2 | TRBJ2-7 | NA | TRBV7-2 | TGTGCCAGCAGCTCATTAGCGGGGGGCCCCTACGAGCAGTACTTC | CASSSLAGGPYEQYF
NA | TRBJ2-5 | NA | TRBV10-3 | TGTGCCAGCTCCGCCAGGGTCGAAGAGACCCAGTACTTC | CASSARVEETQYF
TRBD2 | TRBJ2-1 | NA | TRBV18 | TGTGCCAGCTTTCTGAGCACTAGCGGGAGCTCCTACAATGAGCAGTTCTTC | CASFLSTSGSSYNEQFF
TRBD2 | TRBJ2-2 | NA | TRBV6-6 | TGTGCCAGCTGTCAGGGACTAGCGGGAGGCGGGGAGCTGTTTTTT | CASCQGLAGGGELFF
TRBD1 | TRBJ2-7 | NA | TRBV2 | TGTGCCAGCGGTTGGGGACAGACCTTTGAGCAGTACTTC | CASGWGQTFEQYF
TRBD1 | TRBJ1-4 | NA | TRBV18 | TGTGCCAGCTCACCATCCTCCGGGGACAGGCGGCCAACTAATGAAAAACTGTTTTTT | CASSPSSGDRRPTNEKLFF
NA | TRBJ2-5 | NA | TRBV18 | TGTGCCAGCTCCCCGGAGGGAACCCGGGAGACCCAGTACTTC | CASSPEGTRETQYF
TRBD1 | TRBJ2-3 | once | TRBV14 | TGTGCCAGCAGCCACCCGACAGGGTTGGGCACAGATACGCAGTATTTT | CASSHPTGLGTDTQYF
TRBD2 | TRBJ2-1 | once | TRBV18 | TGTGCCAGCTCAGGCAGCGGGGATTACAATGAGCAGTTCTTC | CASSGSGDYNEQFF
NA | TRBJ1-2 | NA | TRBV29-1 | TGCAGCGCCGGAGACGACTATGGCTACACCTTC | CSAGDDYGYTF
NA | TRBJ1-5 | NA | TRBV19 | TGTGCCAGTGGGGAGGGGCCCCAGCATTTT | CASGEGPQHF
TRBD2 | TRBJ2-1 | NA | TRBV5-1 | TGCGCCAGCAGCTTTAGCGGGCGGTCCTACAATGAGCAGTTCTTC | CASSFSGRSYNEQFF
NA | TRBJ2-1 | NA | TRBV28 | TGTGCCAGCAATGTCGCCTACAATGAGCAGTTCTTC | CASNVAYNEQFF
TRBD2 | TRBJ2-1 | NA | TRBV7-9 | TGTGCCAGCAGCTTAACTAGCGGGAGGAATGAGCAGTTCTTC | CASSLTSGRNEQFF
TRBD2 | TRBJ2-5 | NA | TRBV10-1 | TGCGCCAGCAGACAAGGAGTCGGGGGGGGGCTGCGGGAGACCCAGTACTTC | CASRQGVGGGLRETQYF
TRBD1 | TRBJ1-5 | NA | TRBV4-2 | TGTGCCAGCAGCCAAGCCTATAGGGGGCCTAGCAATCAGCCCCAGCATTTT | CASSQAYRGPSNQPQHF
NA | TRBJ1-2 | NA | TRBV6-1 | TGTGCCAGCAGTGAATTAGAACAGGATAAGGTCTATGGCTACACCTTC | CASSELEQDKVYGYTF
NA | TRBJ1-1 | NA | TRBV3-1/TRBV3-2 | TGTGCCAGCAGCCAAGCTCCCGGGCAGGGGAGTGCAACTTTCTTT | CASSQAPGQGSATFF
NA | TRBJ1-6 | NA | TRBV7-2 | TGTGCCAGCAGCCCGTATAATTCACCCCTCCACTTT | CASSPYNSPLHF
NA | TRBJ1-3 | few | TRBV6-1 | TGTGCCAGCAGTGAGGACAACGGGGGCTCTGGAAACACCATATATTTT | CASSEDNGGSGNTIYF
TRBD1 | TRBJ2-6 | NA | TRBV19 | TGTGCCAGTAGGGACAGGGGCTCTGGGGCCAACGTCCTGACTTTC | CASRDRGSGANVLTF
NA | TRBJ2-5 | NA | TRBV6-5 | TGTGCCAGCAGGGCGACAAGGCCCCCCCCGTACTTC | CASRATRPPPYF
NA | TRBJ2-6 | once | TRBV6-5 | TGTGCCAGCTTCGAACTGAACTCTGGGGCCAACGTCCTGACTTTC | CASFELNSGANVLTF
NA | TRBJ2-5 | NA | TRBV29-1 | TGCAGCTCCGAAGGGGGGGAAGAGACCCAGTACTTC | CSSEGGEETQYF
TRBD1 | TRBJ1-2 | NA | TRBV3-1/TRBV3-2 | TGTGCCAGCAGCCTTGAGGGACAGGTTGGCTACACCTTC | CASSLEGQVGYTF
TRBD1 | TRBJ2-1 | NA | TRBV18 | TGTGCCAGCTCACCCCCCGGGACAGGGGTATACAATGAGCAGTTCTTC | CASSPPGTGVYNEQFF
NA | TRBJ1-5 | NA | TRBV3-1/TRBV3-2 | TGTGCCAGCAGCCAAGATTTCGGCAATCAGCCCCAGCATTTT | CASSQDFGNQPQHF